Listed below are T cell receptor beta chains from one sample, sequenced in a study of shared clonotypes between healthy human individuals. Using immunoSEQ multiplex PCR, the repertoire was profiled, and TCRdb retains in-frame clones only, with some absent. The sample gives around 510,000 clones, roughly 79% of which show up once; around 12% is in the top ten. Sequenced sample: PBMCs. Source of these receptors: a middle-aged woman in good health. Some clones in this sample may be carry-over from other donors' samples. Each CDR3 is given with its conserved first and last residue. The D gene is left open where the match is weak. Part of the rows lack a size; the others show once, few, many or a class for expanded clones.

clone_size	v_call	d_call	j_call	cdr3_nt	cdr3_aa
-	TRBV7-3	-	TRBJ2-5	TGTGCCAGCAGCCGTCGCGGGACAGTCCAAGAGACCCAGTACTTC	CASSRRGTVQETQYF
medium-sized	TRBV6-4	-	TRBJ2-3	TGTGCCAGCAGTGACAGGGCCACAGATACGCAGTATTTT	CASSDRATDTQYF
-	TRBV6-5	-	TRBJ1-2	TGTGCCAGCAGTTACTCGGGTTTTAGCTATGGCTACACCTTC	CASSYSGFSYGYTF
-	TRBV5-4	-	TRBJ1-3	TGTGCCAGCAGCTTCGGTTTACAGGGAATGGAGGGAAACACCATATATTTT	CASSFGLQGMEGNTIYF
once	TRBV4-2	TRBD2	TRBJ2-1	TGTGCCAGCAGCCAAGCCCCACTAGCGGGAGGGCAGAATGAGCAGTTCTTC	CASSQAPLAGGQNEQFF
-	TRBV2	TRBD1	TRBJ1-1	TGTGCCAGCAAGACAGGGCTAGAAGCTTTCTTT	CASKTGLEAFF
-	TRBV11-1	-	TRBJ2-1	TGTGCCAGCAGCAATCCGGGACTGGAGCAGTTCTTC	CASSNPGLEQFF
-	TRBV29-1	-	TRBJ1-1	TGCAGCGTTGAAGATAAGAGAGGGGAGAGGGACACTGAAGCTTTCTTT	CSVEDKRGERDTEAFF
once	TRBV7-7	TRBD1	TRBJ2-2	TGTGCTAGCAGCCCGGGACAGGGTTACGGGGAGCTGTTTTTT	CASSPGQGYGELFF
-	TRBV29-1	TRBD1	TRBJ1-1	TGCAGCGTTGAAGGGGCGACAGGGGAGAACACTGAAGCTTTCTTT	CSVEGATGENTEAFF
-	TRBV6-1	TRBD2	TRBJ2-7	TGTGCCAGCAGCCGGGACTATGCCTTCTACGAGCAGTACTTC	CASSRDYAFYEQYF
once	TRBV11-2	TRBD1	TRBJ1-1	TGTGCCAGCAGCAACCACCGGGACGGACAGGCCGAAGCTTTCTTT	CASSNHRDGQAEAFF
-	TRBV18	-	TRBJ2-5	TGTGCCAGCTCACCACTCAGGGACTTGCCGGAGACCCAGTACTTC	CASSPLRDLPETQYF
-	TRBV2	-	TRBJ2-5	TGTGCCAGAAGAGGTGGCAGCGGGCTGGGAGAGACCCAGTACTTC	CARRGGSGLGETQYF
-	TRBV30	TRBD2	TRBJ2-3	TGTGCCTGGGCTAGCGGGAGTCCAGATACGCAGTATTTT	CAWASGSPDTQYF
-	TRBV4-3	TRBD2	TRBJ2-5	TGCGCCAGCAGCCAAGGAGCCAGCGGGAGGATGAGAGAGACCCAGTACTTC	CASSQGASGRMRETQYF
-	TRBV7-2	TRBD2	TRBJ2-7	TGTGCCAGCAGTTATCAATCTAGCGGCACACCCTACGAGCAGTACTTC	CASSYQSSGTPYEQYF
-	TRBV7-9	-	TRBJ2-6	TGTGCCAGCAGCGGGACCTTCTCTGGGGCCAACGTCCTGACTTTC	CASSGTFSGANVLTF
-	TRBV27	-	TRBJ1-5	TGTGCCAGCAGTTTTACTGGGACAAGATTTAGCAATCAGCCCCAGCATTTT	CASSFTGTRFSNQPQHF
-	TRBV27	-	TRBJ2-7	TGTGCCAGCAGTTTATCTCTACGTGTAAATAATCAGTACTTC	CASSLSLRVNNQYF
-	TRBV27	-	TRBJ2-5	TGTGCCAGCAGTTTAGATGCTTTTCCTAGGGCCCAGTACTTC	CASSLDAFPRAQYF
-	TRBV6-1	TRBD2	TRBJ2-5	TGTGCCAGCAGTGCCTCTAGCGGATGGGAGACCCAGTACTTC	CASSASSGWETQYF
-	TRBV6-5	TRBD2	TRBJ2-1	TGTGCCAGCAGCTTCGGGAGGGGGGATGAGCAGTTCTTC	CASSFGRGDEQFF
few	TRBV2	-	TRBJ2-7	TGTGCCAGCTCTGCCCAATCCTACGAGCAGTACTTC	CASSAQSYEQYF
-	TRBV7-9	-	TRBJ1-6	TGTGCCAGCAGCTTATCTCGGCTTCTGGGGAATTCACCCCTCCACTTT	CASSLSRLLGNSPLHF
-	TRBV6-6	-	TRBJ2-1	TGTGCCAGCAGTTACTCGACTTACAATGAGCAGCTCTTC	CASSYSTYNEQLF
once	TRBV10-3	-	TRBJ1-2	TGTGCCATCGGGGGTTCAGGACAGACATACAATGGCTACACCTTC	CAIGGSGQTYNGYTF
-	TRBV15	TRBD2	TRBJ2-7	TGTGCCACCAGCGGGGGACTAGCTCGCTACGAGCAGTACTTC	CATSGGLARYEQYF
-	TRBV7-2	TRBD2	TRBJ2-2	TGTGCCAGCAGCGCCCAGGGAGGGTGGAACACCGGGGAGCTGTTTTTT	CASSAQGGWNTGELFF
-	TRBV30	-	TRBJ1-2	TGTGCCTTCTCGCGGGCAGAGCTCTATGGCTACACCTTC	CAFSRAELYGYTF
-	TRBV30	-	TRBJ2-3	TGTGCCTGGTCGAAGTTATGGCAGGGTGGGGATACGCAGTATTTT	CAWSKLWQGGDTQYF
-	TRBV9	TRBD2	TRBJ2-3	TGTGCCAGCAGCGTACGGGGGGGCGGCACAGATACGCAGTATTTT	CASSVRGGGTDTQYF
once	TRBV6-4	-	TRBJ2-1	TGTGCCAGCAGCCCCGGGGCCCCGTGGGTCAATGAGCAGTTCTTC	CASSPGAPWVNEQFF
once	TRBV18	-	TRBJ2-5	TGTGCCAGCTCACGGTCAGGGGTAATCCAAGAGACCCAGTACTTC	CASSRSGVIQETQYF
-	TRBV5-1	TRBD1	TRBJ2-3	TGCGCCAGCGAAAGGACAGGAGACACAGATACGCAGTATTTT	CASERTGDTDTQYF
-	TRBV11-2	TRBD1	TRBJ2-7	TGTGCCAGCAGCTCCTCGGGACAGGTCGGCGAGCAGTACTTC	CASSSSGQVGEQYF
-	TRBV30	TRBD1	TRBJ2-7	TGTGCCTGGAGTGTAGGGGGACAGGGATACTCCTACGAGCAGTACTTC	CAWSVGGQGYSYEQYF
-	TRBV11-1	-	TRBJ1-1	TGTGCCAGCAGCTACGTGAACACTGAAGCTTTCTTT	CASSYVNTEAFF
-	TRBV5-4	TRBD1	TRBJ2-7	TGTGCCAGCAGCCCCCGGACAGGGGCCCACGAGCAGTACTTC	CASSPRTGAHEQYF
-	TRBV19	TRBD1	TRBJ2-3	TGTGCCAGTACCCGACAGGGGGGGGCAGATACGCAGTATTTT	CASTRQGGADTQYF
-	TRBV19	-	TRBJ2-3	TGTGCCAGTAGTAAGGACGGGACAGATACGCAGTATTTT	CASSKDGTDTQYF
-	TRBV11-2	-	TRBJ2-3	TGTGCCAGCAGCTTAGAATCCGCGGGGACGCAGTATTTT	CASSLESAGTQYF
-	TRBV11-2	TRBD2	TRBJ2-7	TGTGCCAGCAGCTTAGGCACTAGCGGAACTATCGATCCCTACGAGCAGTACTTC	CASSLGTSGTIDPYEQYF
-	TRBV5-5	-	TRBJ2-2	TGTGCCAGCACCCCGGGACTCACAAACACCGGGGAGCTGTTTTTT	CASTPGLTNTGELFF
once	TRBV27	TRBD1	TRBJ1-2	TGTGCCACCCCCAGCAGTTTTGGTACGGGAGGGGGCCTCGTCTGGGGCTACACCTTC	CATPSSFGTGGGLVWGYTF
-	TRBV5-1	-	TRBJ2-7	TGCGCCAGCAGCCTCGGGACCGCCCCGCTGGAGCAGTACTTC	CASSLGTAPLEQYF
once	TRBV30	-	TRBJ1-5	TGTGCCTGGAGTGTACGTGGCAATCAGCCCCAGCATTTT	CAWSVRGNQPQHF
-	TRBV18	-	TRBJ2-3	TGTGCCAGCTCACCACCGTCCTTCACAGATACGCAGTATTTT	CASSPPSFTDTQYF
-	TRBV7-2	TRBD1	TRBJ2-5	TGTGCCAGCAGCTTGGCCGGGACAGCTGAGACCCAGTACTTC	CASSLAGTAETQYF
-	TRBV9	-	TRBJ2-3	TGTGCCAGCAGCGTAGGCCGGGGGCGCCCGGAGGGTACAGATACGCAGTATTTT	CASSVGRGRPEGTDTQYF
-	TRBV30	-	TRBJ1-1	TGTGCCTGGAGTCTACCAGGGACTCCTGAAGCTTTCTTT	CAWSLPGTPEAFF
-	TRBV5-1	TRBD2	TRBJ2-7	TGCGCCAGCAGCCCGGGAGGGAGCTCCTACGAGCAGTACTTC	CASSPGGSSYEQYF
-	TRBV7-9	-	TRBJ2-1	TGTGCCAGCAGCTTATCCACCTCCTACAATGAGCAGTTCTTC	CASSLSTSYNEQFF
-	TRBV2	-	TRBJ2-3	TGTGCCAGCAGCCGCGGGTACGTCACAGATACGCAGTATTTT	CASSRGYVTDTQYF
-	TRBV29-1	TRBD1	TRBJ1-4	TGCAGCGTTCGGACAGGGCAAAGTGAAAAACTGTTTTTT	CSVRTGQSEKLFF
-	TRBV7-2	TRBD2	TRBJ2-5	TGTGCCAGCAGGCTTGGGAGGGGTTGGGGAAACCAAGAGACCCAGTACTTC	CASRLGRGWGNQETQYF
-	TRBV7-2	-	TRBJ1-2	TGTGCCAGCAGCTTATACCACCACGGGGGTACCTATGGCTACACCTTC	CASSLYHHGGTYGYTF
-	TRBV5-1	-	TRBJ1-1	TGCGCCAGCAGCTTGAGGGGGGCTGTCACTGAAGCTTTCTTT	CASSLRGAVTEAFF
-	TRBV28	-	TRBJ1-5	TGTGCCAGCAGTTTTATGCCGTACTATAGCAATCAGCCCCAGCATTTT	CASSFMPYYSNQPQHF